This T cell receptor beta chain was obtained from a study of vaccination effects on CD4 cells after COVID-19 (dated by TCRdb to 2022 to 2024). Regarding the research as a whole: Post-vaccine samples across the study were collected a median of 72 days after the second dose, with a range of 14 to 241. SARS-CoV-2 spike-specific CD4+ TCR repertoires were compared before and after mRNA vaccination in COVID-19 convalescent patients and in infection-naive vaccine recipients. A total of 10 COVID-19 convalescent patients and several SARS-CoV-2-naive healthy vaccine recipients were included in the full study. In the study, cultures from other donors were sequenced using the Oncomine TCR Beta short-read assay on an Illumina iSeq 100.

This clone was seen only once. The specificity of this receptor is unknown. No qualities accompany the bases; no much larger clone lies one base away. Study-level results and caveats: Limitations of the study were the small number of convalescent patients and the absence of early post-infection timepoints. Both infection-induced and vaccine-induced clones contracted markedly at late post-vaccination timepoints, which is consistent with waning T cell responses. In healthy vaccine recipients, vaccine-induced clones were almost all SARS-CoV-2 mono-reactive, with only 1 of 255 cross-reactive with common cold coronaviruses.

In the ViraFEST assay, PBMC were stimulated with viral peptide pools, and TCR sequencing was then used to find antigen-specific CD4+ T cell clonotypes based on their expansion. After more than nine days of culture, CD4+ T cells were isolated with the EasySep CD4+ T cell isolation kit. Participants received two doses of either the BNT162b2 or the mRNA-1273 mRNA SARS-CoV-2 vaccine. None of the healthy vaccine recipients had a prior SARS-CoV-2 infection, which was confirmed by nucleocapsid antibody tests that came back negative both before and after vaccination. Each well held 1.5 million to 2.5 million PBMC cultured in IMDM containing around 5% human AB serum, 8.5 to 10 IU/ml IL-2 and gentamicin, along with 8 to 10 ug/ml peptides. On days 3 and 7, half of the culture medium was replaced with fresh IL-2-containing medium. Each peptide stimulation condition was cultured in triplicate wells unless otherwise noted. PBMC were separated from whole blood using Ficoll-Paque Plus gradient centrifugation and were then either cryopreserved at -140C or used fresh. Overlapping peptide pools spanned the spike proteins of SARS-CoV-2 and the common cold coronaviruses HCoV-NL63, HCoV-OC43 and HCoV-229E. Genomic DNA was extracted from cultured CD4+ T cells with the QIAamp micro DNA kit.

The receptor library was made with the immunoSEQ multiplex PCR assay. DNA from the cultured and isolated CD4+ T cells underwent TCR beta CDR3 sequencing. The published analysis was carried out like this. The analysis removed non-productive TCR sequences, trimmed reads to the CDR3 region, and retained only CDR3s that were 7 or more amino acids long. Antigen-specific clonotypes were identified using the MANAFEST web app by comparison of expansion in peptide wells against reference cultures. To be called positive, a clone needed expansion at FDR<0.05 compared with the reference and with all other wells, an odds ratio greater than 5, and a frequency greater than 0.1% in two replicate wells. Cross-reactive clonotypes were defined as significantly expanded in SARS-CoV-2 spike wells and in at least one common cold coronavirus spike condition. Levenshtein distance calculated with the stringdist R package was used to assess CDR3 similarity, and unrooted trees were constructed with ape in R 3.6.1. TCRdb re-hosts the immuneACCESS table, in-frame sequences only. Its copies lack some clones; in the studies checked, an unresolved V gene accounts for under half of them, and the cause for the rest is not known. The DNA was the basis for D and trimming; V, J and clone size are from that table. This sample has about 29,000 clones in its table, and 65% to 75% of those were observed once. The ten biggest clones cover roughly 15% of the sample.

The junction carries 11 bases between V and J, which are trimmed by 11 bases and 0 bases respectively. From its cysteine to its phenylalanine, the CDR3 spans 14 amino acids. CDR3 DNA only is kept here, 42 bases in frame from base 1. Taken from the germline V gene (reference sequence), the CDR1 and CDR2 loops are LNHDA and SQIVND. Recombination connected TRBV19 to TRBJ2-6; possibly the D gene is TRBD1, per 5 matching bases. The receptor comes from a human donor who received a COVID-19 vaccine. The sequences come from CD4+ T cells from PBMCs cultured with HCoV-OC43 spike peptides, collected after COVID-19 vaccination. This sample's cell subset or site label indicates: HCoV-OC43 spike overlapping peptide pool stimulation. CDR3 region: CAGKDSSGANVLTF. The nucleotide sequence reads TGTGCCGGTAAAGACAGCTCTGGGGCCAACGTCCTGACTTTC.